The 23 T cell receptor beta chains below were found in one sample sequenced in a study of identical twins. TCRdb passed the 5' RACE reads through MiXCR, listing each CDR3 protein once. The table shows under 900,000 distinct CDR3 sequences, with 18% occurring only once. The sample was also reused in another study, on T cells expressing NK-cell markers.

Sequences were obtained from PBMCs. These TCRs come from a woman aged 18-29 years in good health.

V gene TRBV29-1 combines with J gene TRBJ1-1; perhaps TRBD1 as D (6 bases). V was trimmed by 4 bases and J by 11 bases, leaving 20 bases between them. The germline CDR1 and CDR2 sequences are SQVTM and ANQGSEA. The CDR3 covers 13 residues. CDR3 loop: CSVVGQRESGAFF. DNA for the CDR3: TGCAGCGTTGTCGGACAGCGGGAATCTGGGGCTTTCTTT.

This clonotype was seen repeatedly, ten times or more. The J gene is TRBJ2-2, the V gene TRBV20-1, with a possible D match to TRBD1 (6 bases). V gave up 3 bases and J gave up 1 base, with 6 bases separating them. CDR1 is DFQATT and CDR2 is SNEGSKA in the germline V gene (reference sequence). The CDR3 runs 13 residues. DNA for the CDR3: TGCAGTGCTAGGGGACAGAACACCGGGGAGCTGTTTTTT. It codes for CSARGQNTGELFF.

In DNA, the CDR3 is TGTGCCAGCAGTTTAGTTATGACAGATACGCAGTATTTT. Its translation is CASSLVMTDTQYF. The V call is TRBV12-3 or TRBV12-4, the J call TRBJ2-3; D unresolved. Trimming took 1 base from V and 3 from J, leaving 5 bases between them. This CDR3 contains 13 residues.

This clonotype was detected a few times. The gene calls are TRBV7-6 and TRBJ2-3; no reliable D call. Germline CDR1 is SGHVS and CDR2 is FNYEAQ. Trimming pared 7 bases from V and 2 bases from J, leaving 16 bases between. The CDR3 totals 15 residues. The CDR3 DNA is TGTGCCAGCAATAGGGTACCTGGCCCCACAGATACGCAGTATTTT. This encodes CASNRVPGPTDTQYF.

The rearrangement links TRBV20-1 to TRBJ1-4, with D possibly being TRBD1 (6 bases). The CDR3 runs to 14 residues. The V end was cut by 5 bases, the J end by 6 bases, with 16 bases between. The germline gives CDR1 DFQATT, CDR2 SNEGSKA (reference sequence). The CDR3 region has the DNA TGCAGTGCTCTCTACAGGGAGCCGGATGAAAAACTGTTTTTT. Translation gives CSALYREPDEKLFF.

The chain has TRBV30 and TRBJ2-3; unclear D gene. This CDR3 comprises 15 residues. Germline V CDR1 and CDR2: GTSNPN, SVGIG (reference sequence). The V gene lost 0 bases and the J gene lost 0 bases, with 10 bases spanning the gap. This CDR3 reads CAWSVGPFSTDTQYF. For the CDR3, the DNA is TGTGCCTGGAGTGTAGGACCATTCAGCACAGATACGCAGTATTTT.

The V gene is TRBV12-3 or TRBV12-4, the J gene TRBJ2-3; D possibly matches TRBD1 or TRBD2 (6 bases each). The germline V and J ends were trimmed by 3 bases and 2 bases, with 12 bases remaining between them. The CDR3 loop spans 15 amino acids. As DNA, the CDR3 is TGTGCCAGCAGTTTCAGTGGGGGGCCCACAGATACGCAGTATTTT. The encoded protein is CASSFSGGPTDTQYF.

This chain uses TRBV6-2 or TRBV6-3 with TRBJ2-7; possibly TRBD2 for D (5 bases). CDR3 length equals 14 residues. V was clipped by 7 bases and J by 2 bases, with 15 bases between them. The germline V gene encodes CDR1 MNHEY and CDR2 SVGEGT. CDR3 nucleotides: TGTGCCAGCACCTCGGCCGGGGAAGCCTACGAGCAGTACTTC. Protein sequence: CASTSAGEAYEQYF.

There are a few counts of this clonotype. This sequence joins TRBV24-1 and TRBJ2-1; 7 positions match TRBD2. The V gene end was trimmed by 4 bases and the J gene end by 9 bases; junction bases not matched to a gene: 8. This CDR3 has 14 residues. CDR1 and CDR2 (germline): KGHDR, SFDVKD. The CDR3 DNA sequence: TGTGCCACCAGTGAACACGGACTAGGTGGTGAGCAGTTCTTC. Residues: CATSEHGLGGEQFF.

The chain employs TRBV27 and TRBJ1-6; unclear D gene. CDR1 is MNHEY and CDR2 is SMNVEV in the germline V gene (reference sequence). Trimming took off 5 bases at V and 4 bases at J, with 12 bases between the two ends. This CDR3 is 15 amino acids long. CDR3 sequence reads: CASSRQPVYNSPLHF. The CDR3 DNA follows: TGTGCCAGCAGTCGACAACCGGTTTATAATTCACCCCTCCACTTT.

CDR3 loop: CASSLGPRDEQYF. The CDR3 DNA sequence: TGTGCCAGCAGCTTAGGTCCGAGGGACGAGCAGTACTTC. The V and J genes are TRBV7-2 and TRBJ2-7, with D possibly matching TRBD2 (5 bases). V was pared by 1 base and J by 5 bases, with 9 bases between. In germline, CDR1 is SGHTA, CDR2 FQGNSA. The CDR3 spans 13 residues.

The chain recombines TRBV27 with TRBJ2-7; 8 bases align to TRBD1. This CDR3 contains 15 residues. Germline CDR1 reads MNHEY; CDR2 reads SMNVEV (reference sequence). The trim removed 3 bases at V and 1 base at J, leaving 5 bases unmatched. The CDR3 sequence: CASSFTGGFSYEQYF. The CDR3 nucleotides are TGTGCCAGCAGTTTTACAGGGGGTTTTTCCTACGAGCAGTACTTC.

This clonotype was found a few times. V usage is TRBV12-3 or TRBV12-4 and J usage is TRBJ1-1; D possibly corresponds to TRBD1 (5 bases). CDR3 size: 13 residues. V was clipped by 5 bases and J by 10 bases, with 17 bases between them. The DNA for the CDR3 is TGTGCCAGCAGTAGGACAACAAATGGTGGAGCTTTCTTT. Amino acid sequence: CASSRTTNGGAFF.

This clonotype was seen more than once but under ten times. The chain has TRBV24-1 and TRBJ2-1; D unclear. The CDR3 length is 13 residues. Per the germline V gene, CDR1 is KGHDR and CDR2 is SFDVKD. Deletions cut 2 bases from V and 9 bases from J, with 10 bases between. Here the CDR3 reads CATSDSPSVEQFF. As DNA, the CDR3 is TGTGCCACCAGTGATTCCCCGAGTGTTGAGCAGTTCTTC.

The chain recombines TRBV10-3 with TRBJ2-1; no clear D gene. CDR3 length: 15 residues. CDR1 is ENHRY, CDR2 SYGVKD, per germline. Trimming took 0 bases from V and 0 from J, leaving 6 bases between them. Here the CDR3 DNA reads TGTGCCATCAGTGAGTCTGTGACCTCCTACAATGAGCAGTTCTTC. This codes for CAISESVTSYNEQFF.

The chain employs TRBV20-1 and TRBJ2-7, with no clear D. CDR1 is DFQATT, CDR2 SNEGSKA, per germline (reference sequence). V lost 0 bases and J 2 bases, leaving 11 bases between the germline ends. The CDR3 is made up of 14 amino acids. The CDR3 protein is CSARDLAGTYEQYF. The CDR3 nucleotides are TGCAGTGCTAGAGATCTCGCAGGAACCTACGAGCAGTACTTC.

This chain joins TRBV6-2 or TRBV6-3 and TRBJ2-1, with 13 positions matching TRBD2. The V gene end was trimmed by 6 bases and the J gene end by 7 bases; junction bases not matched to a gene: 9. The CDR3 is made up of 16 amino acids. The germline gives CDR1 MNHEY, CDR2 SVGEGT. The CDR3 loop reads CASRSTSGRAENEQFF. In DNA, the CDR3 is TGTGCCAGCAGGAGTACTAGCGGGAGGGCCGAAAATGAGCAGTTCTTC.

V and J are TRBV4-2 and TRBJ2-5; D may match TRBD1 or TRBD2 (6 bases each). The V end lost 4 bases, the J end lost 3 bases, and 21 bases lay between the germline ends. There are 17 residues in the CDR3. CDR1 is LGHNA, CDR2 YNFKEQ, per germline. The CDR3 DNA reads as TGTGCCAGCAGCCCCAGGACTCGCGGGACAAGAAAAGAGACCCAGTACTTC. It yields the protein CASSPRTRGTRKETQYF.

This sequence joins TRBV12-3 or TRBV12-4 and TRBJ2-3, with D unresolved. The CDR3 sequence is 13 residues long. The ends were cut back, 4 bases at V and 5 bases at J, with 10 bases in the middle. CDR3 in DNA: TGTGCCAGCAGTTCACCCGTACGAGATACGCAGTATTTT. This codes for CASSSPVRDTQYF.

The chain carries TRBV27 and TRBJ2-7; 10 bases match TRBD2. Looked up from germline, CDR1 is MNHEY and CDR2 is SMNVEV (reference sequence). The J segment lost 3 bases and the V segment lost 4 bases, leaving 6 bases of the junction unmatched. The CDR3 is 15 amino acids. The CDR3 coding sequence is TGTGCCAGCAGTTGGCTAGCGGGGGTCGACTACGAGCAGTACTTC. It codes for CASSWLAGVDYEQYF.

This clonotype showed up many times. The chain links TRBV10-3 to TRBJ2-7, with 10 nucleotides matching TRBD1. The V gene's germline CDR1 is ENHRY and CDR2 SYGVKD. Trimming took 6 bases from V and 5 from J; bases not matched to a gene: 10. This CDR3 contains 15 residues. CDR3 in amino acids: CAISPGQGRLHEQYF. CDR3 in DNA: TGTGCCATCAGCCCGGGACAGGGGAGACTCCACGAGCAGTACTTC.

Ten or more counts support this clonotype. The chain links TRBV10-3 to TRBJ2-2, with D tentatively TRBD2 (5 bases). V was cut by 0 bases and J by 5 bases, with 10 bases left in between. The V gene's germline CDR1 is ENHRY and CDR2 SYGVKD. This CDR3 region has 15 residues. The CDR3 reads CAISESRTVTGELFF. The CDR3 nucleotides read TGTGCCATCAGTGAGTCCCGGACTGTTACCGGGGAGCTGTTTTTT.

This clonotype was seen once. V is TRBV5-1 and J is TRBJ2-7, with 9 positions matching TRBD1. J was trimmed by 7 bases and V by 3 bases; bases with no gene match: 20. The CDR3 sequence is 18 residues long. Germline loops: CDR1 SGHRS, CDR2 YFSETQ. This CDR3 is CASSSTGGERSRKREQYF. The CDR3 DNA reads as TGCGCCAGCAGCTCCACAGGGGGCGAACGATCCCGGAAAAGGGAGCAGTACTTC. Variable domain in full (rest from reference TRBV5-1 and TRBJ2-7): KAGVTQTPRYLIKTRGQQVTLSCSPISGHRSVSWYQQTPGQGLQFLFEYFSETQRNKGNFPGRFSGRQFSNSRSEMNVSTLELGDSALYLCASSSTGGERSRKREQYFGPGTRLTVT.